This TCR beta chain was sequenced during a study of cytomegalovirus exposure and HLA in healthy donors. Study details: The same platform was used for the 130 or so validation repertoires as for the roughly 670 first-cohort repertoires, as reported in a later analysis. Study-level points and caveats: In vitro experiments confirmed that a few CMV-associated chains were specific for CMV antigens. Most sequenced TCRs were rare (though some public TCRs occurred in many donors). With high specificity and sensitivity, the classifier reportedly diagnosed cytomegalovirus status.

Libraries were prepared by immunoSEQ multiplex PCR; TCRdb keeps only in-frame clonotypes and omits some of them. The table records tens of thousands of clones, 90% to 95% of them present only once. About this clone: Its cognate antigen is unknown.

The CDR3 is 11 amino acids. Germline-derived CDR1 and CDR2 are MDHEN and SYDVKM. V lost 6 bases and J lost 7, with 9 bases in between. The V and J genes are TRBV28 and TRBJ1-2; maybe TRBD1 (5 bases). This sequence originates from a woman between 18 and 30 years old in good health and CMV-seronegative. Sequencing was carried out using PBMCs. The DNA of the CDR3 is TGTGCCAGCAGAGGGGAGGGTGGCTACACCTTC. This gives the protein CASRGEGGYTF.